Listed below are T cell receptor beta chains from one sample, sequenced in a study of OX40 agonist ivuxolimab in advanced cancers. Only in-frame clones appear in the TCRdb table, and some are missing; sequencing was by immunoSEQ multiplex PCR. The data show more than 45,000 clones, approximately 81% seen once. The source material was CD4+ or CD8+ T cells sorted from blood, sampled in a trial of the OX40 agonist ivuxolimab. The receptors originated from an adult with an advanced solid tumor such as melanoma, head and neck, liver or kidney cancer. Each CDR3 is given with its conserved first and last residue. The D gene is left open where the match is weak. Some rows mark clone size as missing; the rest say once, few, many or name a class of expanded clone.

d_call: TRBD1; j_call: TRBJ2-6; clone_size: -; v_call: TRBV19; cdr3_nt: TGTGCCAGTAGTACCTCGACAGGGGCTGGGGCCAACGTCCTGACTTTC; cdr3_aa: CASSTSTGAGANVLTF
d_call: -; j_call: TRBJ1-2; clone_size: -; v_call: TRBV7-2; cdr3_nt: TGTGCCAGCAGCTTAGTATCAGACTATAGGGATGGCTACACCTTC; cdr3_aa: CASSLVSDYRDGYTF
d_call: TRBD1; j_call: TRBJ2-7; clone_size: -; v_call: TRBV19; cdr3_nt: TGTGCCAGCACAGGACAGGGGATTTACGAGCAGTACTTC; cdr3_aa: CASTGQGIYEQYF
d_call: -; j_call: TRBJ2-7; clone_size: -; v_call: TRBV10-3; cdr3_nt: TGTGCCATCAGTGAACCGCGCTCCTACGAGCAGTACTTC; cdr3_aa: CAISEPRSYEQYF
d_call: -; j_call: TRBJ2-2; clone_size: -; v_call: TRBV7-2; cdr3_nt: TGTGCCAGCAGCTTAGACGTGGGATGGAACACCGGGGAGCTGTTTTTT; cdr3_aa: CASSLDVGWNTGELFF
d_call: TRBD2; j_call: TRBJ2-5; clone_size: -; v_call: TRBV6-1; cdr3_nt: TGTGCCAGCAGTGATAACTTAGCGGGAGGGGAGACCCAGTACTTC; cdr3_aa: CASSDNLAGGETQYF
d_call: -; j_call: TRBJ1-2; clone_size: few; v_call: TRBV5-6; cdr3_nt: TGTGCCAGCAGCTTCCGGTGGCAGATTAACTATGGCTACACCTTC; cdr3_aa: CASSFRWQINYGYTF
d_call: -; j_call: TRBJ2-1; clone_size: once; v_call: TRBV15; cdr3_nt: TGTGCCACCAGCAGAGAGCCGGGGCGGTACAATGAGCAGTTCTTC; cdr3_aa: CATSREPGRYNEQFF
d_call: TRBD1; j_call: TRBJ2-7; clone_size: -; v_call: TRBV11-3; cdr3_nt: TGTGCCAGTCGTGGGACAGGGGGCCCCGAGCAGTACTTC; cdr3_aa: CASRGTGGPEQYF
d_call: -; j_call: TRBJ2-1; clone_size: -; v_call: TRBV11-3; cdr3_nt: TGTGCCAGCGGGACCCACAATGAGCAGTTCTTC; cdr3_aa: CASGTHNEQFF
d_call: -; j_call: TRBJ2-2; clone_size: -; v_call: TRBV7-8; cdr3_nt: TGTGCCAGCAGCCCAACGGGGCGGAGTCTACAGAACACCGGGGAGCTGTTTTTT; cdr3_aa: CASSPTGRSLQNTGELFF
d_call: TRBD1; j_call: TRBJ2-1; clone_size: -; v_call: TRBV9; cdr3_nt: TGTGCCAGCAGCGTAGTGCAAGTAGACAGGGGTCTAGATGAGCAGTTCTTC; cdr3_aa: CASSVVQVDRGLDEQFF
d_call: -; j_call: TRBJ2-4; clone_size: -; v_call: TRBV27; cdr3_nt: TGTGCCAGCAGACCTTCCAGGGCTAGCGTTCCAACCATTCAGTACTTC; cdr3_aa: CASRPSRASVPTIQYF
d_call: TRBD2; j_call: TRBJ2-1; clone_size: -; v_call: TRBV11-3; cdr3_nt: TGTGCCAGCAGCCCCCTAGCGGGAGGATCTCGCAATGAGCAGTTCTTC; cdr3_aa: CASSPLAGGSRNEQFF
d_call: TRBD2; j_call: TRBJ2-2; clone_size: -; v_call: TRBV5-1; cdr3_nt: TGCGCCAGCAGCTTGGGGCGGGGCGGGAGGAACACCGGGGAGCTGTTTTTT; cdr3_aa: CASSLGRGGRNTGELFF
d_call: -; j_call: TRBJ2-3; clone_size: -; v_call: TRBV5-1; cdr3_nt: TGCGCCAGCAGCTTGGAGGCAGCTAGCACAGATACGCAGTATTTT; cdr3_aa: CASSLEAASTDTQYF
d_call: TRBD1; j_call: TRBJ1-3; clone_size: -; v_call: TRBV11-3; cdr3_nt: TGTGCCAGCAGCGTCACCGGGACAGACCTCTCTGGAAACACCATATATTTT; cdr3_aa: CASSVTGTDLSGNTIYF
d_call: TRBD2; j_call: TRBJ2-2; clone_size: -; v_call: TRBV5-1; cdr3_nt: TGCGCCAGCAGCGATAAACTAGCGGGAGGGGCCGGGGAGCTGTTTTTT; cdr3_aa: CASSDKLAGGAGELFF
d_call: TRBD2; j_call: TRBJ2-1; clone_size: -; v_call: TRBV30; cdr3_nt: TGTGCCTGGAGTGACCCCAGTCAAGCGGGAGCAGGTAATGAGCAGTTCTTC; cdr3_aa: CAWSDPSQAGAGNEQFF
d_call: TRBD1; j_call: TRBJ1-5; clone_size: few; v_call: TRBV19; cdr3_nt: TGTGCCAGTAGTATGTCCGGGACAGGGTCTGTAGGACAGCCCCAGCATTTT; cdr3_aa: CASSMSGTGSVGQPQHF
d_call: TRBD2; j_call: TRBJ2-2; clone_size: -; v_call: TRBV10-2; cdr3_nt: TGCGCCAGCAGAGACCCGGGACTAGCGGAAAACACCGGGGAGCTGTTTTTT; cdr3_aa: CASRDPGLAENTGELFF
d_call: -; j_call: TRBJ1-6; clone_size: once; v_call: TRBV19; cdr3_nt: TGTGCCAGTAGTACCGGATACCTGGAGGTCCACTTT; cdr3_aa: CASSTGYLEVHF
d_call: -; j_call: TRBJ2-3; clone_size: -; v_call: TRBV5-4; cdr3_nt: TGTGCCAGCAGCTTGGAAGTTCGAGCGGCTAGCACAGATACGCAGTATTTT; cdr3_aa: CASSLEVRAASTDTQYF
d_call: TRBD2; j_call: TRBJ2-7; clone_size: medium-sized; v_call: TRBV29-1; cdr3_nt: TGCAGCGTTGCGATCGGGGGGAGCTCCTACGAGCAGTACTTC; cdr3_aa: CSVAIGGSSYEQYF
d_call: TRBD1; j_call: TRBJ2-5; clone_size: -; v_call: TRBV30; cdr3_nt: TGTGCCTGGGGGACAGGGAAGGAGACCCAGTACTTC; cdr3_aa: CAWGTGKETQYF
d_call: TRBD2; j_call: TRBJ2-1; clone_size: once; v_call: TRBV9; cdr3_nt: TGTGCCAGCAGCGGGACTAGTTCCTACAATGAGCAGTTCTTC; cdr3_aa: CASSGTSSYNEQFF
d_call: TRBD1; j_call: TRBJ2-7; clone_size: -; v_call: TRBV29-1; cdr3_nt: TGCAGCGTTTACGAGGGACAGGGGACCTACGAGCAGTACTTC; cdr3_aa: CSVYEGQGTYEQYF
d_call: TRBD2; j_call: TRBJ2-5; clone_size: once; v_call: TRBV28; cdr3_nt: TGTGCCAGCAGTTTTGAGGGAGGGCCGAGAGAGCAGTACTTC; cdr3_aa: CASSFEGGPREQYF
d_call: -; j_call: TRBJ1-3; clone_size: -; v_call: TRBV10-3; cdr3_nt: TGTGCCATCAGTGAGTCGGGGAATTCCGGAAACACCATATATTTT; cdr3_aa: CAISESGNSGNTIYF
d_call: TRBD2; j_call: TRBJ2-3; clone_size: few; v_call: TRBV28; cdr3_nt: TGTGCCAGCAGTTTATGGATCCTAGCGGGAGTGAGTGATACGCAGTATTTT; cdr3_aa: CASSLWILAGVSDTQYF
d_call: -; j_call: TRBJ1-5; clone_size: -; v_call: TRBV28; cdr3_nt: TGTGCCAGCAGTTTCAGAGGACCAGGGGAGTCCAATCAGCCCCAGCATTTT; cdr3_aa: CASSFRGPGESNQPQHF
d_call: -; j_call: TRBJ1-1; clone_size: -; v_call: TRBV21-1; cdr3_nt: TGTGCCAGCAGCAAAGATGACAGGGGCGATGGGGACACTGAAGCTTTCTTT; cdr3_aa: CASSKDDRGDGDTEAFF
d_call: -; j_call: TRBJ2-3; clone_size: -; v_call: TRBV7-9; cdr3_nt: TGTGCCAGCAGCTTAGCGGAAGGTACGCAGTATTTT; cdr3_aa: CASSLAEGTQYF
d_call: TRBD1; j_call: TRBJ1-2; clone_size: once; v_call: TRBV5-1; cdr3_nt: TGCGCCAGCAGCTCGACAGGGACCAGCTATGGCTACACCTTC; cdr3_aa: CASSSTGTSYGYTF
d_call: -; j_call: TRBJ2-1; clone_size: -; v_call: TRBV2; cdr3_nt: TGTGCCAGCAGCCCCAATAGAGGACTGAGCTACAATGAGCAGTTCTTC; cdr3_aa: CASSPNRGLSYNEQFF
d_call: -; j_call: TRBJ2-2; clone_size: -; v_call: TRBV21-1; cdr3_nt: TGTGCCAGCAGCTTACCGGGAGCAGAGAACACCGGGGAGCTGTTTTTT; cdr3_aa: CASSLPGAENTGELFF
d_call: -; j_call: TRBJ1-2; clone_size: -; v_call: TRBV19; cdr3_nt: TGTGCCAGTAGTATGGGTACAGGGAGGCTGTCTAACTATGGCTACACCTTC; cdr3_aa: CASSMGTGRLSNYGYTF
d_call: TRBD2; j_call: TRBJ2-3; clone_size: -; v_call: TRBV13; cdr3_nt: TGTGCCAGCAGCGTACGAACTAGCGGGAGTCGGTCAGATACGCAGTATTTT; cdr3_aa: CASSVRTSGSRSDTQYF
d_call: -; j_call: TRBJ2-5; clone_size: -; v_call: TRBV14; cdr3_nt: TGTGCCAGCAGCCAAGGAGTGGAGACCCAGTACTTC; cdr3_aa: CASSQGVETQYF
d_call: -; j_call: TRBJ2-5; clone_size: -; v_call: TRBV6-1; cdr3_nt: TGTGCCAGCAGTGAAGGGGGGGCCCAAGAGACCCAGTACTTC; cdr3_aa: CASSEGGAQETQYF
d_call: -; j_call: TRBJ1-5; clone_size: -; v_call: TRBV12-5; cdr3_nt: TGTGCTAGTGGAGCAGGAGGGTCCCTGGCTCAGCCCCAGCATTTT; cdr3_aa: CASGAGGSLAQPQHF
d_call: -; j_call: TRBJ1-2; clone_size: -; v_call: TRBV27; cdr3_nt: TGTGCCAGCAGTTTATCACGGGGGGACTATGGCTACACCTTC; cdr3_aa: CASSLSRGDYGYTF
d_call: -; j_call: TRBJ2-7; clone_size: -; v_call: TRBV7-8; cdr3_nt: TGTGCCAGCAGCCCCACCGGGCGGGCTAGCTCCTACGAGCAGTACTTC; cdr3_aa: CASSPTGRASSYEQYF
d_call: -; j_call: TRBJ2-7; clone_size: few; v_call: TRBV19; cdr3_nt: TGTGCCAGTAGTATACCAGGCCACGAGCAGTACTTC; cdr3_aa: CASSIPGHEQYF
d_call: -; j_call: TRBJ1-1; clone_size: -; v_call: TRBV19; cdr3_nt: TGTGCCAGTAAGTCAGGGGCCCTCTCGTCGAGCACTGAAGCTTTCTTT; cdr3_aa: CASKSGALSSSTEAFF
d_call: -; j_call: TRBJ2-3; clone_size: -; v_call: TRBV11-3; cdr3_nt: TGTGCCAGCAGCTTAGTCTGGCAGGTAGGCACAGATACGCAGTATTTT; cdr3_aa: CASSLVWQVGTDTQYF
d_call: TRBD2; j_call: TRBJ2-3; clone_size: few; v_call: TRBV2; cdr3_nt: TGTGCCAGCGGCACCGGGACTAGCGTTAGCACAGATACGCAGTATTTT; cdr3_aa: CASGTGTSVSTDTQYF
d_call: TRBD2; j_call: TRBJ2-1; clone_size: -; v_call: TRBV6-5; cdr3_nt: TGTGCCAGCAGTTTCCTCGGGGGGACCCAGTTCTTC; cdr3_aa: CASSFLGGTQFF
d_call: TRBD1; j_call: TRBJ2-6; clone_size: -; v_call: TRBV2; cdr3_nt: TGTGCCAGCAGTGCAGGGACAGGGCGGGCTGGGGCCAACGTCCTGACTTTC; cdr3_aa: CASSAGTGRAGANVLTF
d_call: TRBD1; j_call: TRBJ2-7; clone_size: -; v_call: TRBV5-4; cdr3_nt: TGTGCCAGCAGCCCGGCGGGACAGGGAGAGTACGAGCAGTACTTC; cdr3_aa: CASSPAGQGEYEQYF
d_call: TRBD1; j_call: TRBJ1-2; clone_size: -; v_call: TRBV6-5; cdr3_nt: TGTGCCAGCAGTTACTCCACAGGGGAAAGAAATGGCTACACCTTC; cdr3_aa: CASSYSTGERNGYTF
d_call: TRBD2; j_call: TRBJ2-1; clone_size: -; v_call: TRBV7-3; cdr3_nt: TGTGCCAGCAGCACATCTCCCGGGACTAGCGGAGCTTACAATGAGCAGTTCTTC; cdr3_aa: CASSTSPGTSGAYNEQFF
d_call: TRBD1; j_call: TRBJ2-2; clone_size: -; v_call: TRBV6-5; cdr3_nt: TGTGCCAGCAGTTACTCGAACAGGGGCACCGGGGAGCTGTTTTTT; cdr3_aa: CASSYSNRGTGELFF
d_call: TRBD2; j_call: TRBJ2-2; clone_size: few; v_call: TRBV10-1; cdr3_nt: TGCGCCACGGGGACTAGCGGGAATACCGGGGAGCTGTTTTTT; cdr3_aa: CATGTSGNTGELFF